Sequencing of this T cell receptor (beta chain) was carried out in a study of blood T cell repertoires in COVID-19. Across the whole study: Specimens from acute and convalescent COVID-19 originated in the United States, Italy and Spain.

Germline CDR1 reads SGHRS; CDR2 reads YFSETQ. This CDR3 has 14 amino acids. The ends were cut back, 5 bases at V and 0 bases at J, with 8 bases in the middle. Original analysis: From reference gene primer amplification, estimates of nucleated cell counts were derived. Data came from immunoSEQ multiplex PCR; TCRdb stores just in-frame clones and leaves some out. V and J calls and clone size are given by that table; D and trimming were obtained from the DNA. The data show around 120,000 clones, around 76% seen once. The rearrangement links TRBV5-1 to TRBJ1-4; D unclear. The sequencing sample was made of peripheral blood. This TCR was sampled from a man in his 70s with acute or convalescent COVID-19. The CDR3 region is CASRPGTTNEKLFF. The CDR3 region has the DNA TGCGCCAGCAGGCCGGGAACAACTAATGAAAAACTGTTTTTT.